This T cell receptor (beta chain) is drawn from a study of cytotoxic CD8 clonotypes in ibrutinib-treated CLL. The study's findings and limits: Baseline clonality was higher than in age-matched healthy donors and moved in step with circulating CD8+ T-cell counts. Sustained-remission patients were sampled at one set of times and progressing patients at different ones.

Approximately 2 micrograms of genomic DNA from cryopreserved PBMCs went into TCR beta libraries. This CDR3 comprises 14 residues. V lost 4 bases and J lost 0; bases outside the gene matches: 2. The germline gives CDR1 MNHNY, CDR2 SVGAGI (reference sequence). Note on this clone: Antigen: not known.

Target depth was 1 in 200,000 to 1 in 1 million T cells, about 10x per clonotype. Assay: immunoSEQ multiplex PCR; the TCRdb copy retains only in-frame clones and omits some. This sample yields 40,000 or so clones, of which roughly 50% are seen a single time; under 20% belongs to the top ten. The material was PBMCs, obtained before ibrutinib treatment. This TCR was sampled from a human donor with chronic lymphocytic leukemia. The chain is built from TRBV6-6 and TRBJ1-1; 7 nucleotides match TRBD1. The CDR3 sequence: CASSSDRMNTEAFF. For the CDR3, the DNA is TGTGCCAGCAGTTCGGACAGGATGAACACTGAAGCTTTCTTT.